This T cell receptor (beta chain) was identified during a study of blood T cell repertoires in COVID-19. Across the study: PBMCs, B-cell-depleted T cells, or T cells were the source of the cDNA or gDNA that made up the material.

The germline CDR1 and CDR2 sequences are MNHEY and SVGAGI. The CDR3 is 15 residues long. Trimming cost V 6 bases and J 2 bases; bases outside gene matches: 8. Sequencing was performed with immunoSEQ multiplex PCR; in TCRdb, only in-frame clones are kept and a portion is missing. This sample has 50,000 to 70,000 clones, with around 90% found just once. The source is a human donor with active COVID-19. The donor label of this sample is uncertain. The sequencing input was peripheral blood. The V gene is TRBV6-5, the J gene TRBJ2-7; 9 bases map to TRBD1. In DNA, the CDR3 is TGTGCCAGCAGCCCGTCGACAGGGGGTCCCTACGAGCAGTACGTC. Translated: CASSPSTGGPYEQYV.